This T cell receptor (beta chain) derives from a study of T cell responses to AZD1222 COVID-19 vaccine. Overall study results and limits: Donors were largely white British and mainly female; clonal diversity was possibly underestimated. Baseline seropositivity characterized only a handful of AZD1222 recipients. Close to half of spike-specific TCRs reportedly recognize unmutated variant regions.

Only in-frame clones appear in the TCRdb table, and some are missing; sequencing was by immunoSEQ multiplex PCR. The top ten hold 25% to 30% of the sample, which has 130,000 or so clones, roughly 89% seen once. The CDR3 covers 15 residues. Looked up from germline, CDR1 is SQVTM and CDR2 is ANQGSEA. Trimming took 7 bases from V and 0 from J; bases not matched to a gene: 8. A remark on this clone: Its antigen remains unidentified.

This rearrangement joins TRBV29-1 to TRBJ2-2; 7 bases align to TRBD1. Sequenced here: peripheral blood, sampled on day 0 of AZD1222 vaccination. This TCR came from an adult in good health. CDR3 sequence reads: CSATRGHTNTGELFF. The CDR3 DNA reads TGCAGCGCCACGAGGGGGCATACGAACACCGGGGAGCTGTTTTTT.